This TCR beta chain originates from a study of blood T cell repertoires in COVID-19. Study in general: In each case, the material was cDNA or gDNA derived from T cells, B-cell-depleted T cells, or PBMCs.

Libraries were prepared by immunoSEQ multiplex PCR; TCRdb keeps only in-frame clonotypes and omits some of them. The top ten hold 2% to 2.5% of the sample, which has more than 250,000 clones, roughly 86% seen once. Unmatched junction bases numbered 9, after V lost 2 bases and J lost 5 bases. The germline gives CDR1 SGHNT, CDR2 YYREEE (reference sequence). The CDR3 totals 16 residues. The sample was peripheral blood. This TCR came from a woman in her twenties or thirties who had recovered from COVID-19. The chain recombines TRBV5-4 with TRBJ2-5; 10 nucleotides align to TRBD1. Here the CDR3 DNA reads TGTGCCAGCAGCTTAAAACGACAGGGGGCGAAGGAGACCCAGTACTTC. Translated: CASSLKRQGAKETQYF.